This TCR beta chain was observed in a study of blood T cell repertoires in COVID-19 (dated by TCRdb to 2018 to 2021). For context, the study as a whole: Samples covering the acute and convalescent phases of COVID-19 were provided by collaborators in the United States, Italy and Spain. The material from the prospective study consisted of cDNA or gDNA derived from T cells, B-cell-depleted T cells, or PBMCs. Subjects who had been exposed to COVID-19, were actively infected with it, or had recovered from it provided the deeply sampled blood TCRbeta repertoires that made up the dataset. The repertoires were made available in a free public database intended to serve as a resource for research on the immune response to SARS-CoV-2. The samples were drawn from the first 160 participants of the ongoing ImmuneRACE study and from 950 to 1,500 subjects provided by 6 global collaborators. The sample metadata nearly always contained a de-identified subject ID, COVID-19 status, age in years and sex. Where HLA class I and class II types were available, the types were taken from metadata supplied by the sample provider, not from assay-based typing.

Reading from cysteine to phenylalanine, the CDR3 counts 17 amino acids. Only the CDR3 region is kept as DNA, spanning 51 bases read in frame from base 1. CDR1 and CDR2, per the germline V gene, are LGHNA and YNFKEQ. V lost 4 bases and J lost 0 bases, and the count of bases not matched to a germline gene is 10. In the prospective study, participants were roughly 18 to 100 years old, resided in about two dozen geographic areas of the United States, and were enrolled through a virtual design. To assign participants to cohorts, the prospective study relied on clinical history that participants themselves reported in a screening survey and a study questionnaire. ImmuneRACE Cohort 3 recovered participants were defined by two consecutive negative NP/OP PCR tests, healthcare professional clearance, or symptom resolution. In the prospective study, mobile phlebotomists collected whole blood, serum and a nasopharyngeal or oropharyngeal swab from each participant. Over a 2-month period, participants in the prospective study had the option of providing additional blood draws and questionnaires. Before DNA extraction, prospective study blood samples were shipped either frozen or at room temperature.

As concerns this clone: Its antigen is unknown. No qualities accompany the bases; no much larger clone lies one base away.

Broader findings and caveats from the paper: The quantity of clinical and demographic metadata differed by source and by participant and was supplied without curation.

The immunoSEQ Assay, a bias-controlled multiplex PCR, was used to amplify TCRbeta CDR3 regions from genomic DNA. Turning to the authors' computational methods: The number of nucleated cells in each sample was estimated from the amplification of reference gene primers within the assay. To quantify the absolute abundance of each unique TCRbeta CDR3 rearrangement, sequence reads were collapsed and filtered. Productive Simpson clonality was computed per sample as the square root of Simpson's diversity index over productive rearrangements. As stored in TCRdb, this immuneACCESS dataset retains in-frame rearrangements with V and J assigned. A fraction of the clones does not appear; measured against another copy, unresolved V genes explain less than half of the discrepancy, and the remainder lacks a known reason. V, J and clone size are taken as reported in that table, and D and trimming were inferred from the DNA itself. The sample table shows approximately 200,000 clones, and about 85% are seen once. The ten largest clones add up to approximately 19% of the sample.

What was sequenced was PBMCs or T cells enriched from blood (not recorded which). The sequence derives from a man in his forties who had recovered from COVID-19. The rearrangement joined TRBV4-2 to TRBJ2-3, with 7 bases in between that match TRBD2. The CDR3 has the sequence CASSLVAGEPSTDTQYF. The DNA sequence reads TGTGCCAGCAGCCTTGTGGCGGGGGAACCTAGCACAGATACGCAGTATTTT.